These 20 T cell receptor beta chains originate from one sample sequenced in a study of T cells after posttransplantation cyclophosphamide (dated by TCRdb to 2016 to 2018). The receptor library was made with the immunoSEQ multiplex PCR assay. TCRdb re-hosts the immuneACCESS table, in-frame sequences only. Its copies lack some clones; in the studies checked, an unresolved V gene accounts for under half of them, and the cause for the rest is not known. The sample table lists about 31,000 clones, roughly 90% of them with a count of one. 0.1% of the sample is taken by the ten largest. Viable CD3+CD4+ or CD3+CD8+ cells that were CCR7+CD45RA+CD45RO-CD95-CD27+CD28+ were defined as naive T cells. The sample consisted of naive CD4+ T cells sorted from blood. The origin of the receptors is a young man in good health and a related stem cell transplant donor.

The chain is built from TRBV6-1 and TRBJ2-4, with D possibly TRBD1 on 5 matching bases. From germline, CDR1 is MNHNS and CDR2 SASEGT. Trimming stripped 1 base from V and 6 bases from J, with 25 bases between. The CDR3 totals 19 residues. The DNA of the CDR3 is TGTGCCAGCAGTGAAGTAGTTTGGTCTGGGCAGGGTCTCGGAAACATTCAGTACTTC. Protein product: CASSEVVWSGQGLGNIQYF.

The chain employs TRBV9 and TRBJ1-3, with D unclear. Germline V gene sequence: CDR1 SGDLS, CDR2 YYNGEE. The CDR3 totals 15 residues. V was cut by 0 bases and J by 2 bases, with 9 bases left in between. This CDR3 reads CASSVDSGTGNTIYF. The CDR3 nucleotides are TGTGCCAGCAGCGTAGATTCCGGGACTGGAAACACCATATATTTT.

This clone was seen a few times. This chain uses TRBV7-3 with TRBJ1-1; 8 nucleotides align to TRBD1. The CDR3 totals 13 residues. Per germline, CDR1 SGHTA and CDR2 FQGTGA. J gave up 7 bases and V 5 bases, and 6 bases lay outside the gene matches. CDR3 bases: TGTGCCAGCAGCACACACAGGGGGAGTGAAGCTTTCTTT. Translation: CASSTHRGSEAFF.

This rearrangement joins TRBV25-1 to TRBJ2-3; D not certain. The V end lost 3 bases, the J end lost 2 bases, and 3 bases lay between the germline ends. This CDR3 region has 12 residues. CDR1 is MGHDK, CDR2 SYGVNS, per germline. The chain's CDR3 is CASSDHTDTQYF. The CDR3, as DNA: TGTGCCAGCAGTGACCACACAGATACGCAGTATTTT. The whole variable domain, remainder taken from reference TRBV25-1 and TRBJ2-3, is EADIYQTPRYLVIGTGKKITLECSQTMGHDKMYWYQQDPGMELHLIHYSYGVNSTEKGDLSSESTVSRIRTEHFPLTLESARPSHTSQYLCASSDHTDTQYFGPGTRLTVL.

CDR3 region: CASSLEISGYEQYF. CDR3 sequence (DNA): TGTGCCAGCAGCTTAGAAATCTCAGGGTACGAGCAGTACTTC. This chain links TRBV11-2 with TRBJ2-7, with D perhaps TRBD1 (5 bases). The V end lost 0 bases, the J end lost 4 bases, and 10 bases lay between the germline ends. This CDR3 has 14 amino acids. CDR1 is SGHAT and CDR2 is FQNNGV in the germline V gene.

J is TRBJ2-3 and V is TRBV10-1; D unresolved. The V gene's germline CDR1 is WNHNN and CDR2 SYGVQD (reference sequence). V was trimmed by 6 bases and J by 3 bases, leaving 10 bases between them. This CDR3 has 13 amino acids. The CDR3 sequence: CASSLSGTDTQYF. DNA for the CDR3: TGCGCCAGCAGCCTTAGTGGTACAGATACGCAGTATTTT.

The chain joins TRBV9 to TRBJ2-2; perhaps TRBD2 as D (6 bases). CDR3 size: 16 residues. CDR1 is SGDLS, CDR2 YYNGEE, per germline. Deletions cut 0 bases from V and 5 bases from J, with 14 bases between. The DNA of the CDR3 is TGTGCCAGCAGCGTAGTTTCTAGCGTCGGGACCGGGGAGCTGTTTTTT. Translated: CASSVVSSVGTGELFF.

The chain combines TRBV5-6 with TRBJ2-5; 9 bases align to TRBD1. The tail of the sequence fits TRBJ2-7 better, so the J call may be wrong. This CDR3 region has 14 residues. CDR1 SGHDT and CDR2 YYEEEE come from the germline V gene. Written as DNA, the CDR3 is TGTGCCAGCAGCTGGGGACAGGGATCCTACGAGCAGTACTTC. Residues: CASSWGQGSYEQYF.

The J gene is TRBJ2-1, the V gene TRBV6-1; no definite D call. CDR1 MNHNS and CDR2 SASEGT come from the germline V gene. V was cut by 5 bases and J by 3 bases, with 14 bases left in between. This CDR3 contains 15 residues. The CDR3 bases are TGTGCCAGCAGTCAGGCACTGATGGACTACAATGAGCAGTTCTTC. This encodes CASSQALMDYNEQFF.

This clone was picked up one time. The J gene is TRBJ2-1, the V gene TRBV9; 12 bases are shared with TRBD2. The V segment lost 4 bases and the J segment 0 bases; nucleotides outside the gene matches: 5. CDR1 is SGDLS, CDR2 YYNGEE, per germline. This CDR3 has 17 residues. The CDR3 nucleotides read TGTGCCAGCAGCCAAACTAGCGGGGGGAACTCCTACAATGAGCAGTTCTTC. Protein: CASSQTSGGNSYNEQFF.

The chain employs TRBV5-4 and TRBJ2-7, with D possibly TRBD1 on 6 matching bases. The CDR3 covers 14 residues. Trimming took off 3 bases at V and 3 bases at J, with 13 bases between the two ends. Germline assignment: CDR1 SGHNT and CDR2 YYREEE (reference sequence). This CDR3 reads CASSSWDNFYEQYF. CDR3 sequence (DNA): TGTGCCAGCAGCTCCTGGGACAATTTCTACGAGCAGTACTTC.

The chain employs TRBV5-1 and TRBJ1-5; 10 nucleotides match TRBD1. Per the germline V gene, CDR1 is SGHRS and CDR2 is YFSETQ. This CDR3 has 15 residues. J lost 5 bases, V lost 2 bases, and 4 bases had no gene match. CDR3 sequence reads: CASSFGQGVDQPQHF. CDR3 sequence (DNA): TGCGCCAGCAGCTTCGGACAGGGGGTTGATCAGCCCCAGCATTTT.

The chain carries TRBV18 and TRBJ2-4; tentative D call: TRBD2 (5 bases). Germline CDR1 reads KGHSH; CDR2 reads LQKENI. The V and J ends lost 3 bases and 6 bases respectively, with 18 bases between them. This CDR3 spans 16 amino acids. CDR3 nucleotide sequence: TGTGCCAGCTCACCCCGCGGACGGGGTCCAGTAAACATTCAGTACTTC. As protein: CASSPRGRGPVNIQYF.

The rearrangement joins TRBV7-8 to TRBJ2-7; D may be TRBD2 (5 bases). The CDR3 covers 12 residues. The V gene lost 5 bases and the J gene lost 4 bases, with 9 bases spanning the gap. Germline V gene data show CDR1 as SGHVS and CDR2 as FQNEAQ. The CDR3 protein is CASSPPGYEQYF. The CDR3 DNA follows: TGTGCCAGCAGCCCCCCGGGATACGAGCAGTACTTC.

The CDR3 reads CASSRGAWETQYF. The CDR3 bases are TGTGCCAGTAGTCGGGGGGCATGGGAGACCCAGTACTTC. The J gene is TRBJ2-5, the V gene TRBV19; maybe TRBD2 (7 bases). Deletions cut 5 bases from V and 5 bases from J, with 12 bases between. The CDR3 runs 13 residues. Germline V lookup: CDR1 LNHDA, CDR2 SQIVND (reference sequence).

The genes are TRBV9 and TRBJ2-3; maybe TRBD2 (5 bases). The CDR3 is 13 residues long. Trimming took off 4 bases at V and 3 bases at J, with 9 bases between the two ends. Per the germline V gene, CDR1 is SGDLS and CDR2 is YYNGEE. For the CDR3, the DNA is TGTGCCAGCAGCCCGTGGAGGACAGATACGCAGTATTTT. Its translation: CASSPWRTDTQYF.

V is TRBV9 and J is TRBJ2-5, with 12 bases lining up with TRBD2. This CDR3 is built from 16 residues. Germline V gene sequence: CDR1 SGDLS, CDR2 YYNGEE. The V and J ends lost 4 bases and 4 bases, in that order; junction bases with no gene match: 8. CDR3: CASSLTSGGRIETQYF. The CDR3 coding sequence is TGTGCCAGCAGCCTGACTAGCGGGGGAAGGATAGAGACCCAGTACTTC.

The chain has TRBV29-1 and TRBJ2-7, with TRBD1 as a possible D gene (6 bases). CDR3 length equals 15 residues. V lost 1 base and J lost 2, with 15 bases in between. The germline V gene encodes CDR1 SQVTM and CDR2 ANQGSEA. The CDR3 sequence: CSVEGGPSLPYEQYF. CDR3 DNA sequence: TGCAGCGTTGAAGGGGGGCCTAGCCTACCCTACGAGCAGTACTTC.

V is TRBV15 and J is TRBJ2-1, with 10 nucleotides matching TRBD1. V shed 1 base, J shed 5 bases, and the junction held 2 bases outside the gene matches. CDR3 size: 15 residues. Per germline, CDR1 LNHNV and CDR2 YYDKDF (reference sequence). The CDR3 region is CATSRAGTGDNEQFF. CDR3 DNA: TGTGCCACCAGCAGAGCCGGGACAGGGGACAATGAGCAGTTCTTC.

The rearrangement uses TRBV4-2 and TRBJ1-1; the D is unclear. The CDR3 has 15 residues. Trimming shortened V by 0 bases and J by 4 bases, and 12 bases separated the two germline ends. Germline CDR1 reads LGHNA; CDR2 reads YNFKEQ. CDR3 sequence reads: CASSQDRQSGTEAFF. The CDR3 DNA reads as TGTGCCAGCAGCCAAGATCGGCAGTCGGGCACTGAAGCTTTCTTT.